This T cell receptor beta chain was observed in a study of blood T cell repertoires in COVID-19. Overall study context: The cDNA or gDNA used as material had been derived from T cells, B-cell-depleted T cells, or PBMCs.

Original processing notes: Cell counts per sample came from amplifying reference gene primers. TCRdb keeps only in-frame clones here, not all; method: immunoSEQ multiplex PCR. Clonal size and the V and J genes are those of that table, whereas D and trimming came from the DNA. The sample consists of about 380,000 clones, approximately 90% of them appearing once. CDR1 and CDR2 from the germline V gene are GTSNPN and SVGIG (reference sequence). CDR3 size: 15 residues. After removal of 5 bases from V and 4 bases from J, the junction contained 8 bases not matched to a gene. Participants' reported clinical history set cohort assignment. Donors of Cohort 3 who recovered were those that had two negative PCRs, clearance, or symptom resolution.

The chain links TRBV30 to TRBJ1-6; TRBD1 matches at 7 bases. This sequence was found in a woman aged 18-30 years who had recovered from COVID-19. Sequencing was carried out using PBMCs or T cells enriched from blood (not recorded which). CDR3 loop: CAWADRELYNSPLHF. The CDR3 DNA reads TGTGCCTGGGCCGACAGGGAACTTTATAATTCACCCCTCCACTTT.